This TCR beta chain was documented in a study of T cells after yellow fever vaccination. Study-wide background: Those fractions that held only low numbers of cells were prepared using the SMART-Seq v4 Ultra Low Input RNA kit. Notes on the study in general: Detected again after the booster were most primary-vaccination clones, at 96% CD4 and 88% CD8. Peak timing came faster in the weaker secondary response, day 5 versus 15.

This clonotype was detected a few times. The antigen is unknown. Template-switching 5'RACE yielded the TCR cDNA; a universal primer site and UMIs were added in the process. TCRdb called the 5' RACE reads again in MiXCR, with one record for every CDR3 protein. The repertoire includes 450,000 to 550,000 distinct CDR3 sequences, roughly 21% of them detected once, and 13% to 15% sits in the top ten. CDR3 length equals 12 residues. Unmatched junction bases numbered 3, after V lost 9 bases and J lost 4 bases. Germline-derived CDR1 and CDR2 are SGHTA and FQGNSA. The sequence came from a young man who received the YFV17D yellow fever vaccine. The chain uses TRBV7-2 and TRBJ2-3, with 8 positions matching TRBD2. Sequenced here: PBMCs, sampled 15 days after the yellow fever booster vaccination. CDR3 sequence: CASSGDPDTQYF. In nucleotides, the CDR3 is TGTGCCAGTAGCGGGGATCCAGATACGCAGTATTTT. The whole variable domain, filled in from reference TRBV7-2 and TRBJ2-3, reads GAGVSQSPSNKVTEKGKDVELRCDPISGHTALYWYRQSLGQGLEFLIYFQGNSAPDKSGLPSDRFSAERTGGSVSTLTIQRTQQEDSAVYLCASSGDPDTQYFGPGTRLTVL.